Below are 20 T cell receptor beta chains sequenced from a single sample in a study of cytomegalovirus exposure and HLA in healthy donors. PCR employed 60 Vbeta and 13 Jbeta primers. Data came from immunoSEQ multiplex PCR; TCRdb stores just in-frame clones and leaves some out. The data hold 150,000 to 200,000 clones, with approximately 80% observed a single time. The sample taken for sequencing was PBMCs. These receptors all stem from a girl under 18 in good health and CMV-seropositive.

The CDR3 here is CASSLSRRAGAPYGYTF. Here the CDR3 DNA reads TGTGCCAGCAGCTTATCGCGGCGGGCGGGAGCTCCCTATGGCTACACCTTC. The chain links TRBV7-8 to TRBJ1-2; D gene ambiguous. The CDR3 length is 17 residues. V lost 2 bases and J lost 4, with 20 bases in between. Germline values: CDR1 SGHVS, CDR2 FQNEAQ.

This chain connects TRBV29-1 to TRBJ2-1; D is perhaps TRBD2 (6 bases). The germline V gene encodes CDR1 SQVTM and CDR2 ANQGSEA. Trimming pared 4 bases from V and 0 bases from J, leaving 7 bases between. The CDR3 loop spans 13 amino acids. The CDR3 here is CSVAGVSYNEQFF. For the CDR3, the DNA is TGCAGCGTTGCGGGGGTCTCCTACAATGAGCAGTTCTTC.

The chain combines TRBV19 with TRBJ2-5; 13 bases match TRBD2. The CDR3 is 13 amino acids. Looked up from germline, CDR1 is LNHDA and CDR2 is SQIVND (reference sequence). Trimming removed 10 bases from V and 4 bases from J; junction bases left unmatched: 3. CDR3 sequence (DNA): TGTGCCACCCGACTAGCGGGAGGAGAGACCCAGTACTTC. Translated, it gives CATRLAGGETQYF.

The table lists this clone with a count of one. The J gene is TRBJ2-7, the V gene TRBV27; maybe TRBD1 (6 bases). Trimming removed 5 bases from V and 7 bases from J, with 12 bases in between. CDR3 length: 12 residues. Germline V gene data show CDR1 as MNHEY and CDR2 as SMNVEV (reference sequence). The CDR3 region is CASSRTEGEQYF. The CDR3 DNA reads as TGTGCCAGCAGTAGGACAGAGGGGGAGCAGTACTTC.

The V and J genes are TRBV19 and TRBJ1-5; possibly TRBD1 for D (6 bases). CDR3 length equals 14 residues. CDR1 and CDR2 from the germline V gene are LNHDA and SQIVND (reference sequence). Trimming shortened V by 4 bases and J by 1 base, and 8 bases separated the two germline ends. This CDR3 reads CASSTGQSNQPQHF. In nucleotides, the CDR3 is TGTGCCAGTAGTACCGGACAGAGCAATCAGCCCCAGCATTTT.

The chain couples TRBV5-4 to TRBJ2-7; 8 bases map to TRBD2. V gave up 2 bases and J gave up 5 bases; unmatched junction bases: 0. The CDR3 runs 12 residues. Germline CDR1 reads SGHNT; CDR2 reads YYREEE (reference sequence). DNA of the CDR3: TGTGCCAGCAGCTTTAGCGGGGACGAGCAGTACTTC. This sequence encodes CASSFSGDEQYF. Variable domain in full (rest from reference TRBV5-4 and TRBJ2-7): ETGVTQSPTHLIKTRGQQVTLRCSSQSGHNTVSWYQQALGQGPQFIFQYYREEENGRGNFPPRFSGLQFPNYSSELNVNALELDDSALYLCASSFSGDEQYFGPGTRLTVT.

This clone was counted only a few times. This chain links TRBV5-4 with TRBJ2-2; 7 bases match TRBD2. The CDR3 totals 14 residues. J was trimmed by 3 bases and V by 4 bases; bases with no gene match: 3. The germline V gene encodes CDR1 SGHNT and CDR2 YYREEE (reference sequence). CDR3 residues: CASSALAYTGELFF. The CDR3 nucleotides are TGTGCCAGCAGCGCACTAGCGTACACCGGGGAGCTGTTTTTT.

In nucleotides, the CDR3 is TGTGCCAGCAGAGTTTTAAGGGACAGGGCTGAAGCTTTCTTT. It specifies CASRVLRDRAEAFF. The rearrangement joins TRBV27 to TRBJ1-1, with 9 bases lining up with TRBD1. The CDR3 totals 14 residues. Germline V CDR1 and CDR2: MNHEY, SMNVEV (reference sequence). V shed 6 bases, J shed 6 bases, and the junction held 8 bases outside the gene matches.

This clone has only a few counts. The rearrangement uses TRBV11-3 and TRBJ2-4; perhaps TRBD2 as D (6 bases). Trimming removed 5 bases from V and 0 bases from J, with 14 bases in between. CDR1 and CDR2 from the germline V gene are SGHNT and YENEEA. The CDR3 spans 16 residues. In DNA form, the CDR3 reads TGTGCCAGCAGCCCCGGGGGAATCCTAGCCAAAAACATTCAGTACTTC. It encodes CASSPGGILAKNIQYF.

This sequence joins TRBV7-2 and TRBJ2-7; 8 bases are shared with TRBD2. The V segment lost 6 bases and the J segment 7 bases; nucleotides outside the gene matches: 11. The CDR3 is 14 amino acids. In germline, CDR1 is SGHTA, CDR2 FQGNSA. This CDR3 reads CASSTTGTRREQYF. DNA of the CDR3: TGTGCCAGCAGTACAACCGGGACTAGGAGAGAGCAGTACTTC. Complete variable domain (other parts from reference TRBV7-2 and TRBJ2-7): GAGVSQSPSNKVTEKGKDVELRCDPISGHTALYWYRQSLGQGLEFLIYFQGNSAPDKSGLPSDRFSAERTGGSVSTLTIQRTQQEDSAVYLCASSTTGTRREQYFGPGTRLTVT.

In this sample, this clone turned up a few times. The rearrangement uses TRBV6-5 and TRBJ1-5, with 9 nucleotides matching TRBD1. There are 15 residues in the CDR3. Germline assignment: CDR1 MNHEY and CDR2 SVGAGI. Germline trimming cut 6 bases from V and 4 bases from J; bases unmatched to any gene: 7. CDR3 protein: CASSRGTGLNQPQHF. CDR3 nucleotide sequence: TGTGCCAGCAGCCGCGGGACAGGGCTGAATCAGCCCCAGCATTTT.

This clone was counted between two and nine times. The CDR3 coding sequence is TGTGCCAGCAGCTTTGGGATCAGGGTTAGTAGTGGCTACACCTTC. It translates to CASSFGIRVSSGYTF. This sequence joins TRBV5-6 and TRBJ1-2, with D maybe TRBD1 (5 bases). Germline V lookup: CDR1 SGHDT, CDR2 YYEEEE. The V gene lost 2 bases and the J gene lost 7 bases, with 18 bases spanning the gap. CDR3 length: 15 residues.

This sequence joins TRBV25-1 and TRBJ2-7; D is possibly TRBD1 (5 bases). Trimming shortened V by 8 bases and J by 0 bases, and 14 bases separated the two germline ends. Looked up from germline, CDR1 is MGHDK and CDR2 is SYGVNS. This CDR3 region has 14 residues. The CDR3 nucleotides are TGTGCCAGCGAGGCCGACAGAGTCTCCTACGAGCAGTACTTC. It specifies CASEADRVSYEQYF.

The rearrangement uses TRBV6-6 and TRBJ1-2; a weak D match, TRBD1 (6 bases). Deletions cut 6 bases from V and 2 bases from J, with 10 bases between. This CDR3 has 13 amino acids. The germline V gene encodes CDR1 MNHNY and CDR2 SVGAGI (reference sequence). Here the CDR3 reads CASRLQGNYGYTF. The CDR3 region has the DNA TGTGCCAGCAGGCTTCAGGGGAACTATGGCTACACCTTC.

The count of this clone is one. V is TRBV10-3 and J is TRBJ2-7; 8 bases align to TRBD2. The V segment lost 6 bases and the J segment 0 bases; nucleotides outside the gene matches: 10. CDR3 length: 16 amino acids. Germline V lookup: CDR1 ENHRY, CDR2 SYGVKD. The CDR3 region has the DNA TGTGCCATCAGGACACCTAGCGGGTTGAGCTCCTACGAGCAGTACTTC. Amino acids: CAIRTPSGLSSYEQYF.

This clone was counted between two and nine times. The V gene is TRBV11-2, the J gene TRBJ1-1; perhaps TRBD1 as D (5 bases). Per the germline V gene, CDR1 is SGHAT and CDR2 is FQNNGV. Trimming pared 2 bases from V and 3 bases from J, leaving 16 bases between. This CDR3 has 16 amino acids. CDR3 nucleotide sequence: TGTGCCAGCAGCTTATCCACGCGGGGGGGGGACACTGAAGCTTTCTTT. Translated: CASSLSTRGGDTEAFF.

This clone occurred a few times. This rearrangement joins TRBV5-1 to TRBJ2-5, with D tentatively TRBD1 (5 bases). CDR3 length: 14 residues. Trimming pared 6 bases from V and 3 bases from J, leaving 15 bases between. The germline CDR1 and CDR2 sequences are SGHRS and YFSETQ. CDR3 DNA: TGCGCCAGCAAACAAGGGGCTGGGGAAGAGACCCAGTACTTC. It translates to CASKQGAGEETQYF.

The DNA of the CDR3 is TGCGCCAGCAGCTTGGGACTAGCGGGAGGGCCTGAGACCCAGTACTTC. This encodes CASSLGLAGGPETQYF. The chain has TRBV5-1 and TRBJ2-5; 14 bases map to TRBD2. Per germline, CDR1 SGHRS and CDR2 YFSETQ. Losses at the gene ends were 0 bases for V and 5 bases for J; bases not matched to a gene: 3. The CDR3 totals 16 residues.

The J gene is TRBJ2-7, the V gene TRBV10-3; 8 positions match TRBD2. Germline CDR1 and CDR2: ENHRY and SYGVKD. V gave up 10 bases and J gave up 7 bases; unmatched junction bases: 9. The CDR3 is 12 amino acids. The CDR3 region has the DNA TGTGCCACGCACGGGAGGGCGGAAGAGCAGTACTTC. Amino acids: CATHGRAEEQYF.

The chain uses TRBV18 and TRBJ2-3; D unresolved. This CDR3 has 13 residues. Trimming took 6 bases from V and 4 from J, leaving 11 bases between them. Germline V gives CDR1 KGHSH, CDR2 LQKENI. DNA of the CDR3: TGTGCCAGCTCGCCGCTAGTGGCAGATACGCAGTATTTT. Protein: CASSPLVADTQYF.